These 3 T cell receptor beta chains were sequenced from one sample in a study of blood T cell repertoires in COVID-19. Generated by immunoSEQ multiplex PCR, the TCRdb table keeps only in-frame clones and is missing some. The table shows 88,000 or so clones, with roughly 77% occurring only once. Sequencing was performed on peripheral blood. The receptors derive from a human donor in a cohort sampled during active COVID-19.

This chain links TRBV2 with TRBJ1-5, with D tentatively TRBD1 (5 bases). Trimming took 3 bases from V and 3 from J, leaving 12 bases between them. CDR1 is SNHLY and CDR2 is FYNNEI in the germline V gene. The CDR3 has 15 amino acids. The CDR3 DNA is TGTGCCAGCAGTGAGGTACAGGAAGACAATCAGCCCCAGCATTTT. It yields the protein CASSEVQEDNQPQHF.

The rearrangement joins TRBV6-1 to TRBJ1-1, with 7 positions matching TRBD1. The CDR3 extends over 16 amino acids. Germline values: CDR1 MNHNS, CDR2 SASEGT. V shed 0 bases, J shed 3 bases, and the junction held 7 bases outside the gene matches. The CDR3: CASSEAHSQGDTEAFF. The DNA for the CDR3 is TGTGCCAGCAGTGAAGCGCACTCCCAGGGGGACACTGAAGCTTTCTTT.

V and J are TRBV6-1 and TRBJ2-5; TRBD2 matches at 9 bases. Losses at the gene ends were 4 bases for V and 5 bases for J; bases not matched to a gene: 14. The CDR3 extends over 17 amino acids. Germline lookup yields CDR1 MNHNS and CDR2 SASEGT. The CDR3 here is CASSVRNLAGIYETQYF. The CDR3 DNA follows: TGTGCCAGCAGTGTCCGTAACCTAGCGGGAATTTATGAGACCCAGTACTTC.